These T cell receptor beta chains were read from a single sample in a study of T cells after yellow fever vaccination. TCRdb ran MiXCR on the 5' RACE reads and lists one entry per CDR3 protein. The sample has approximately 13,000 distinct CDR3 sequences, 4% to 6% seen once. The sample was PBMCs, either bulk or a sorted T-cell subset (CD4+, CD8+, memory, or dextramer-sorted; not recorded which), taken 45 days after the yellow fever booster vaccination. Receptor source: a man aged 25-40 years who received the YFV17D yellow fever vaccine. The CDR3 runs from the conserved cysteine through the conserved F or W. The D gene is left open where the match is weak. Expanded clones are given a class, and other clones once, few, many or no size at all.

J gene | clone size | CDR3 length | D gene | V gene | CDR3 DNA | CDR3 protein
TRBJ2-1 | many | 18 | TRBD1 | TRBV15 | TGTGCCACCAGCCCGCGTGGCTCAGACAGGGCTACGTACAATGAGCAGTTCTTC | CATSPRGSDRATYNEQFF
TRBJ2-2 | many | 16 | . | TRBV11-2 | TGTGCCAGCAGCCCCCGGTTAGCGGAGAACACCGGGGAGCTGTTTTTT | CASSPRLAENTGELFF
TRBJ2-7 | many | 14 | TRBD2 | TRBV7-2 | TGTGCCAGCAGGATAGCGGGAGGGCCCTACGAGCAGTACTTC | CASRIAGGPYEQYF
TRBJ1-1 | many | 16 | TRBD1 | TRBV27 | TGTGCCAGCAACCCCGGGACAGGGAAGTTGAACACTGAAGCTTTCTTT | CASNPGTGKLNTEAFF
TRBJ2-7 | many | 14 | . | TRBV7-2 | TGTGCCAGCAGCCCTAGTGGGGGCCTGGGGGAGCAGTACTTC | CASSPSGGLGEQYF
TRBJ2-2 | many | 14 | . | TRBV12-3/TRBV12-4 | TGTGCCGGGAAGGAGGACTCCCTAACCGGGGAGCTGTTTTTT | CAGKEDSLTGELFF
TRBJ2-7 | many | 11 | TRBD2 | TRBV10-3 | TGTGCCATTGATTCGGGGGGGGAGCAGTACTTC | CAIDSGGEQYF
TRBJ2-3 | many | 16 | TRBD2 | TRBV10-3 | TGTGCCATCACGGGGGGACTAGCGGCACCACACGATACGCAGTATTTT | CAITGGLAAPHDTQYF
TRBJ2-7 | . | 16 | . | TRBV3-1 | TGTGCCAGCAGTCTACCTGGGCGACTTCGGACCTACGAGCAGTACTTC | CASSLPGRLRTYEQYF
TRBJ2-4 | many | 15 | . | TRBV10-2 | TGCGCCAGCAGTGAAGGAGGGAAAGCCAAAAACATTCAGTACTTC | CASSEGGKAKNIQYF
TRBJ1-2 | many | 13 | . | TRBV3-1 | TGTGCCAGCAGCCACGGGGGGGGAGGTGGCTACACCTTC | CASSHGGGGGYTF
TRBJ2-7 | many | 15 | TRBD2 | TRBV5-4 | TGTGCCAGCAGTTTGACTAGCGGCAGCTCCTACGAGCAGTACTTC | CASSLTSGSSYEQYF
TRBJ2-1 | many | 16 | TRBD1 | TRBV4-2 | TGTGCCAGCAGCGTTCAGGGACAGCACTCCTACAATGAGCAGTTCTTC | CASSVQGQHSYNEQFF
TRBJ1-6 | many | 13 | . | TRBV4-3 | TGCGCCAGCGCACGGGGAGGGAACTCACCCCTCCACTTT | CASARGGNSPLHF
TRBJ2-1 | many | 17 | . | TRBV7-2 | TGTGCCAGCAGCTTAGCCTCAGGGGGGGGAGTCTACAATGAGCAGTTCTTC | CASSLASGGGVYNEQFF
TRBJ2-3 | many | 17 | TRBD2 | TRBV7-2 | TGTGCCAGCAGCTTAGCCCCCAGCGGGGCTAGCACAGATACGCAGTATTTT | CASSLAPSGASTDTQYF
TRBJ2-1 | many | 13 | . | TRBV29-1 | TGCAGCGTTGAAGAAAGCCAGGGGAATGAGCAGTTCTTC | CSVEESQGNEQFF
TRBJ1-2 | many | 15 | TRBD1 | TRBV5-1 | TGCGCCAGCAGCTCACAGGGGGGCTCGGGTCATGGCTACACCTTC | CASSSQGGSGHGYTF
TRBJ2-1 | many | 15 | . | TRBV11-3 | TGTGCCAGCAGCTTTACCCCGGACTCCTACAATGAGCAGTTCTTC | CASSFTPDSYNEQFF